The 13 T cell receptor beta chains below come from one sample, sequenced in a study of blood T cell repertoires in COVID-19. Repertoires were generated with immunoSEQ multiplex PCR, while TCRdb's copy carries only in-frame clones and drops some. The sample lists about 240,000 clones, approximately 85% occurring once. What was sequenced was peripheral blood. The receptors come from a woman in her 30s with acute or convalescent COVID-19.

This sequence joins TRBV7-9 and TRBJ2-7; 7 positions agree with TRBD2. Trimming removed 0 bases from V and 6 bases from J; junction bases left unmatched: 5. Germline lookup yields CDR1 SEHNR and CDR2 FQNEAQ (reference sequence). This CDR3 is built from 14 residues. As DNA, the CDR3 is TGTGCCAGCAGCTTAGCCCCCAGGGAGGGCGAGCAGTACTTC. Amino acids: CASSLAPREGEQYF.

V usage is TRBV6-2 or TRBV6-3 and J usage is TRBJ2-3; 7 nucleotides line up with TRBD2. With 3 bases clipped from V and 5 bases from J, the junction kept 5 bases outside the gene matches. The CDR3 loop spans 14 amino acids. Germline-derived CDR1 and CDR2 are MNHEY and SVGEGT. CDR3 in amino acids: CASSYGLVGDTQYF. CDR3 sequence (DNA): TGTGCCAGCAGTTATGGACTAGTAGGAGATACGCAGTATTTT.

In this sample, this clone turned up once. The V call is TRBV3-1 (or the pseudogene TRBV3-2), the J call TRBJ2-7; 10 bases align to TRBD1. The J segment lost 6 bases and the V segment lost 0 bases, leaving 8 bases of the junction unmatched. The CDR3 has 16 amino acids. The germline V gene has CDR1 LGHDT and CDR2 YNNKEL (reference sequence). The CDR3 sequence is CASSQDTLGQGSEQYF. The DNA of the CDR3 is TGTGCCAGCAGCCAAGATACATTGGGACAGGGGTCCGAGCAGTACTTC.

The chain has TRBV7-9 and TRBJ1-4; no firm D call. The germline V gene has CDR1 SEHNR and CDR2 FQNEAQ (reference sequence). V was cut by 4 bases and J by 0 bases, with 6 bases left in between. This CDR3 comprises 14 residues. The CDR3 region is CASSYSATNEKLFF. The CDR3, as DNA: TGTGCCAGCAGCTACAGTGCAACTAATGAAAAACTGTTTTTT.

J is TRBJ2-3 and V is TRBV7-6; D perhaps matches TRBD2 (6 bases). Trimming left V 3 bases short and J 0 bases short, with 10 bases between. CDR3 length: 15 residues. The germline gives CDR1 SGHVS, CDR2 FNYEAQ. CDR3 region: CASSLASASTDTQYF. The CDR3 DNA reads TGTGCCAGCAGCTTGGCTAGCGCGAGCACAGATACGCAGTATTTT.

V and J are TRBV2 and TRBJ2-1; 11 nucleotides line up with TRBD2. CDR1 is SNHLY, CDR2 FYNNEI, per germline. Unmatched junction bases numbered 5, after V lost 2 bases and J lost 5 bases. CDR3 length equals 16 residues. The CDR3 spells CASSEPLAGGNNEQFF. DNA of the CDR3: TGTGCCAGCAGTGAACCTCTAGCGGGAGGAAACAATGAGCAGTTCTTC. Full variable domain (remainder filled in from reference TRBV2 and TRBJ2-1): EPEVTQTPSHQVTQMGQEVILRCVPISNHLYFYWYRQILGQKVEFLVSFYNNEISEKSEIFDDQFSVERPDGSNFTLKIRSTKLEDSAMYFCASSEPLAGGNNEQFFGPGTRLTVL.

The CDR3 protein is CASNDPREETEAFF. CDR3 DNA: TGCGCCAGCAACGACCCCAGGGAGGAGACTGAAGCTTTCTTT. The V gene is TRBV5-1, the J gene TRBJ1-1; a possible D gene is TRBD1 (5 bases). V lost 6 bases and J 5 bases, leaving 17 bases between the germline ends. The CDR3 is 14 residues long. Germline CDR1 is SGHRS and CDR2 is YFSETQ.

The CDR3 bases are TGTGCCAGCAGTCAGACTAACACAGATACGCAGTATTTT. Translated, it gives CASSQTNTDTQYF. The rearrangement links TRBV5-4 to TRBJ2-3, with D possibly matching TRBD2 (5 bases). CDR1 is SGHNT and CDR2 is YYREEE in the germline V gene (reference sequence). The CDR3 sequence is 13 residues long. The germline V and J ends were trimmed by 5 bases and 2 bases, with 9 bases remaining between them.

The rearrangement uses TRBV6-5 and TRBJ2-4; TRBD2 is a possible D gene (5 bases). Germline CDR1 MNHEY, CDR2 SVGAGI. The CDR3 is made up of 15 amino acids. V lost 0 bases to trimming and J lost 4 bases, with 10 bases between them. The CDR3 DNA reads TGTGCCAGCAGTTACTCGCGGGCTCCTAAAAACATTCAGTACTTC. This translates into CASSYSRAPKNIQYF.

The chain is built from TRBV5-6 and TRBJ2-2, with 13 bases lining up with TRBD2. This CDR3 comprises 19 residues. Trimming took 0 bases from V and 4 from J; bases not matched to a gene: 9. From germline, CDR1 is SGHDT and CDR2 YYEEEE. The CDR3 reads CASSLGLAGGLVGTGELFF. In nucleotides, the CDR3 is TGTGCCAGCAGCTTGGGACTAGCGGGAGGCCTTGTGGGCACCGGGGAGCTGTTTTTT.

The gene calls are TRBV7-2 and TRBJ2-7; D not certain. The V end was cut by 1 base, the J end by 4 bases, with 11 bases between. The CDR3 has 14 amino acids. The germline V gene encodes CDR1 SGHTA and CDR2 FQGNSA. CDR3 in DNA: TGTGCCAGCAGCTTAGGAGATAGACTTTACGAGCAGTACTTC. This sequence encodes CASSLGDRLYEQYF. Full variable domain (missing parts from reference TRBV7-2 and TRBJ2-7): GAGVSQSPSNKVTEKGKDVELRCDPISGHTALYWYRQSLGQGLEFLIYFQGNSAPDKSGLPSDRFSAERTGGSVSTLTIQRTQQEDSAVYLCASSLGDRLYEQYFGPGTRLTVT.

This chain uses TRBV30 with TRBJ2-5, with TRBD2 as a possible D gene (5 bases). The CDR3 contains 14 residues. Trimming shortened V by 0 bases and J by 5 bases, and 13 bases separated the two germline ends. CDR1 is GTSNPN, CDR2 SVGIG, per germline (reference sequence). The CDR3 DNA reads TGTGCCTGGAGTGTACTAGGAGGTCTGGAGACCCAGTACTTC. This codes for CAWSVLGGLETQYF.

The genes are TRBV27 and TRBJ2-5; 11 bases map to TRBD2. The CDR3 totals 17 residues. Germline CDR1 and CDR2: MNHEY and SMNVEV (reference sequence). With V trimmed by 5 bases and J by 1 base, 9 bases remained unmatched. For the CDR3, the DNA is TGTGCCAGCAGTCTGAGCCGGACTAGCGGGTTCCAAGAGACCCAGTACTTC. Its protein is CASSLSRTSGFQETQYF.